Presented here are 25 T cell receptor beta chains from one specimen sequenced in a study of cytomegalovirus exposure and HLA in healthy donors. Primers: 60 Vbeta forward and 13 Jbeta reverse. Method: immunoSEQ multiplex PCR; TCRdb's copy keeps in-frame clones and lacks some. The table shows approximately 140,000 clones, with 79% occurring only once. The sample taken for sequencing was PBMCs. These receptors came from a man aged 45-60 years in good health and CMV-seropositive.

The genes are TRBV2 and TRBJ2-5, with 7 bases that match TRBD1. The germline V gene has CDR1 SNHLY and CDR2 FYNNEI. V shed 4 bases, J shed 2 bases, and the junction held 1 base outside the gene matches. The length of the CDR3 is 13 residues. The CDR3 region has the DNA TGTGCCAGCAGTGCGACAGGGCAAGAGACCCAGTACTTC. Its protein product is CASSATGQETQYF. The full variable domain, completed using reference TRBV2 and TRBJ2-5, is EPEVTQTPSHQVTQMGQEVILRCVPISNHLYFYWYRQILGQKVEFLVSFYNNEISEKSEIFDDQFSVERPDGSNFTLKIRSTKLEDSAMYFCASSATGQETQYFGPGTRLLVL.

The chain couples TRBV5-5 to TRBJ1-1; D is uncertain. Trimming shortened V by 3 bases and J by 1 base, and 13 bases separated the two germline ends. Germline assignment: CDR1 SGHKS and CDR2 YYEKEE (reference sequence). The CDR3 runs to 15 residues. The CDR3 nucleotides are TGTGCCAGCAGCTCCACCTTACAGACGAACACTGAAGCTTTCTTT. Protein: CASSSTLQTNTEAFF. The whole variable domain, remainder taken from reference TRBV5-5 and TRBJ1-1, is DAGVTQSPTHLIKTRGQQVTLRCSPISGHKSVSWYQQVLGQGPQFIFQYYEKEERGRGNFPDRFSARQFPNYSSELNVNALLLGDSALYLCASSSTLQTNTEAFFGQGTRLTVV.

The rearrangement uses TRBV7-9 and TRBJ2-5; the match to TRBD1 covers 7 bases. The J segment lost 5 bases and the V segment lost 0 bases, leaving 6 bases of the junction unmatched. Germline-derived CDR1 and CDR2 are SEHNR and FQNEAQ (reference sequence). The length of the CDR3 is 15 residues. Written as DNA, the CDR3 is TGTGCCAGCAGCTTAGCACCGGGCAGGGGGGAGACCCAGTACTTC. Translating gives CASSLAPGRGETQYF.

This chain uses TRBV19 with TRBJ1-1, with a possible D match to TRBD1 (6 bases). Trimming removed 5 bases at V and 1 base at J, with 17 bases between. CDR1 is LNHDA, CDR2 SQIVND, per germline (reference sequence). The CDR3 has 16 amino acids. CDR3 in amino acids: CASSPTIFRGNTEAFF. In DNA, the CDR3 is TGTGCCAGTAGTCCGACAATATTCAGGGGGAACACTGAAGCTTTCTTT.

The chain has TRBV28 and TRBJ2-4; D might be TRBD1 (6 bases). V was shortened by 2 bases and J by 0 bases, with 11 bases between the two germline ends. CDR1 is MDHEN, CDR2 SYDVKM, per germline. The CDR3 extends over 16 amino acids. This CDR3 reads CASSLRDTLAKNIQYF. The CDR3 DNA reads TGTGCCAGCAGTTTACGGGACACCTTAGCCAAAAACATTCAGTACTTC.

J is TRBJ2-7 and V is TRBV5-6, with 9 bases matching TRBD2. The CDR3 totals 17 residues. Germline V gene data show CDR1 as SGHDT and CDR2 as YYEEEE. J was trimmed by 0 bases and V by 1 base; bases with no gene match: 8. The CDR3 sequence: CASSLTLAGRSSYEQYF. As DNA, the CDR3 is TGTGCCAGCAGCTTGACCCTAGCGGGGAGGAGCTCCTACGAGCAGTACTTC. Supplemented by reference TRBV5-6 and TRBJ2-7, the full variable domain reads DAGVTQSPTHLIKTRGQQVTLRCSPKSGHDTVSWYQQALGQGPQFIFQYYEEEERQRGNFPDRFSGHQFPNYSSELNVNALLLGDSALYLCASSLTLAGRSSYEQYFGPGTRLTVT.

The chain recombines TRBV5-6 with TRBJ2-7; D possibly corresponds to TRBD2 (7 bases). CDR3 length: 15 amino acids. V lost 1 base to trimming and J lost 4 bases, with 15 bases between them. Germline CDR1 reads SGHDT; CDR2 reads YYEEEE. In DNA form, the CDR3 reads TGTGCCAGCAGCTTGACAGGGAGGGCCTCGTACGAGCAGTACTTC. It specifies CASSLTGRASYEQYF.

Notes on this clone: Mismatch with germline at one junction end may stem from a read error. V is TRBV7-9 and J is TRBJ2-3; D call uncertain. The germline gives CDR1 SEHNR, CDR2 FQNEAQ (reference sequence). The CDR3 sequence is 15 residues long. The CDR3: CASSLGRFGTDTRYF. CDR3 DNA: TGTGCCAGCAGCTTAGGGCGCTTTGGCACAGATACGCGGTATTTT.

The table lists this clone with a few counts. The chain uses TRBV5-6 and TRBJ2-5; 8 bases agree with TRBD1. Germline V CDR1 and CDR2: SGHDT, YYEEEE. V trimming: 0 bases; J trimming: 6 bases; junction bases outside the gene matches: 10. There are 16 residues in the CDR3. The CDR3 sequence: CASSLANQGAFQTQYF. Written as DNA, the CDR3 is TGTGCCAGCAGCTTGGCTAATCAGGGGGCATTTCAGACCCAGTACTTC. Combining the CDR3 with reference TRBV5-6 and TRBJ2-5 gives the whole variable domain DAGVTQSPTHLIKTRGQQVTLRCSPKSGHDTVSWYQQALGQGPQFIFQYYEEEERQRGNFPDRFSGHQFPNYSSELNVNALLLGDSALYLCASSLANQGAFQTQYFGPGTRLLVL.

V usage is TRBV10-3 and J usage is TRBJ2-3; perhaps TRBD1 as D (6 bases). CDR1 is ENHRY, CDR2 SYGVKD, per germline. The CDR3 is made up of 14 amino acids. Trimming cost V 5 bases and J 0 bases, with 9 bases left between them. The chain's CDR3 is CAISRDTSTDTQYF. The DNA for the CDR3 is TGTGCCATCAGTCGGGACACAAGCACAGATACGCAGTATTTT.

The chain joins TRBV19 to TRBJ1-6, with D perhaps matching TRBD1 (5 bases). V was clipped by 1 base and J by 7 bases, with 8 bases between them. From germline, CDR1 is LNHDA and CDR2 SQIVND (reference sequence). CDR3 size: 14 residues. CDR3 nucleotides: TGTGCCAGTAGTATAGGCGGGGCGAATTCACCCCTCCACTTT. Encoded protein: CASSIGGANSPLHF.

Details on this clone: The identical CDR3 is also encoded by other nucleotide sequences in the sample. This rearrangement joins TRBV30 to TRBJ1-3; the D is unclear. The length of the CDR3 is 14 residues. The germline V gene encodes CDR1 GTSNPN and CDR2 SVGIG (reference sequence). The germline V and J ends were trimmed by 3 bases and 7 bases, with 16 bases remaining between them. The CDR3: CAWSTGLAGNTIYF. CDR3 nucleotides: TGTGCCTGGAGCACCGGTTTAGCCGGGAACACCATATATTTT.

V is TRBV27 and J is TRBJ2-1; 10 bases map to TRBD2. Germline CDR1 MNHEY, CDR2 SMNVEV (reference sequence). The CDR3 sequence is 14 residues long. Trimming removed 7 bases from V and 8 bases from J; junction bases left unmatched: 8. CDR3 residues: CASKLAGEGYEQFF. In DNA form, the CDR3 reads TGTGCCAGCAAGCTAGCGGGAGAAGGCTATGAGCAGTTCTTC.

The V call is TRBV19, the J call TRBJ2-3; no firm D call. The CDR3 runs to 16 residues. Germline-derived CDR1 and CDR2 are LNHDA and SQIVND (reference sequence). Trimming cost V 7 bases and J 3 bases, with 20 bases left between them. CDR3 protein: CASTRKTPIDTDTQYF. CDR3 DNA: TGTGCCAGTACCCGGAAGACACCCATAGATACAGATACGCAGTATTTT. Complete variable domain (other parts from reference TRBV19 and TRBJ2-3): DGGITQSPKYLFRKEGQNVTLSCEQNLNHDAMYWYRQDPGQGLRLIYYSQIVNDFQKGDIAEGYSVSREKKESFPLTVTSAQKNPTAFYLCASTRKTPIDTDTQYFGPGTRLTVL.

Only a few counts were recorded for this clone. The chain carries TRBV27 and TRBJ2-1, with 8 bases aligning to TRBD2. V lost 2 bases and J lost 10; bases outside the gene matches: 1. This CDR3 has 12 residues. From germline, CDR1 is MNHEY and CDR2 SMNVEV (reference sequence). The CDR3 protein is CASSLVAGEQFF. The DNA for the CDR3 is TGTGCCAGCAGTTTAGTAGCGGGAGAGCAGTTCTTC.

This CDR3 reads CASSFITGLKTQYF. CDR3 in DNA: TGTGCCAGCAGTTTTATAACAGGGTTAAAGACCCAGTACTTC. This chain links TRBV28 with TRBJ2-5; D possibly corresponds to TRBD1 (6 bases). V was pared by 3 bases and J by 6 bases, with 14 bases between. Germline CDR1 is MDHEN and CDR2 is SYDVKM. This CDR3 comprises 14 residues. The full variable domain, completed using reference TRBV28 and TRBJ2-5, is DVKVTQSSRYLVKRTGEKVFLECVQDMDHENMFWYRQDPGLGLRLIYFSYDVKMKEKGDIPEGYSVSREKKERFSLILESASTNQTSMYLCASSFITGLKTQYFGPGTRLLVL.

The chain is built from TRBV5-1 and TRBJ1-4; TRBD1 aligns across 8 bases. The CDR3 covers 15 residues. Trimming took 4 bases from V and 5 from J; bases not matched to a gene: 7. Germline V gene lookup returns CDR1 SGHRS and CDR2 YFSETQ. As DNA, the CDR3 is TGCGCCAGCAGCAGTGACAGGGGAGGAAATGAAAAACTGTTTTTT. Protein product: CASSSDRGGNEKLFF.

The V and J genes are TRBV28 and TRBJ2-5; D is ambiguous. V shed 1 base and J shed 7 bases, with 7 bases lying between them. Germline lookup yields CDR1 MDHEN and CDR2 SYDVKM. The CDR3 is made up of 12 amino acids. In DNA, the CDR3 is TGTGCCAGCAGTTTATTTCCCGGGACCCAGTACTTC. Translation gives CASSLFPGTQYF.

This sequence joins TRBV27 and TRBJ2-7; the match to TRBD1 covers 10 bases. Looked up from germline, CDR1 is MNHEY and CDR2 is SMNVEV (reference sequence). This CDR3 has 18 amino acids. J was trimmed by 3 bases and V by 5 bases; bases with no gene match: 16. The CDR3 sequence: CASSTETFPGQGLYEQYF. The CDR3 DNA reads as TGTGCCAGCAGTACTGAAACCTTCCCGGGACAGGGGCTCTACGAGCAGTACTTC.

This chain connects TRBV7-9 to TRBJ1-4, with TRBD1 as a possible D gene (5 bases). Germline loops: CDR1 SEHNR, CDR2 FQNEAQ (reference sequence). The CDR3 spans 16 residues. V lost 6 bases to trimming and J lost 2 bases, with 16 bases between them. The CDR3 spells CASSFAGLMTNEKLFF. In DNA, the CDR3 is TGTGCCAGCAGTTTTGCAGGGTTAATGACTAATGAAAAACTGTTTTTT.

The chain joins TRBV11-2 to TRBJ2-5; TRBD1 matches at 7 bases. The CDR3 is 16 amino acids. V was pared by 5 bases and J by 4 bases, with 13 bases of the junction left unmatched. The germline V gene has CDR1 SGHAT and CDR2 FQNNGV. CDR3 sequence (DNA): TGTGCCAGCAGCACCCCCCGACAGGGAACGGGAGAGACCCAGTACTTC. The encoded protein is CASSTPRQGTGETQYF.

V and J are TRBV15 and TRBJ2-1; tentatively, D is TRBD2 (5 bases). This CDR3 contains 13 residues. The V gene lost 1 base and the J gene lost 12 bases, with 13 bases spanning the gap. Germline lookup yields CDR1 LNHNV and CDR2 YYDKDF (reference sequence). As DNA, the CDR3 is TGTGCCACCAGCAGAGCGACTGACTATTTGCAGTTCTTC. Its translation is CATSRATDYLQFF.

The chain employs TRBV6-1 and TRBJ2-1; 8 bases fit TRBD2. The CDR3 is made up of 16 amino acids. CDR1 MNHNS and CDR2 SASEGT come from the germline V gene. J lost 6 bases, V lost 6 bases, and 13 bases had no gene match. This CDR3 is CASSEMSGSYPNEQFF. CDR3 DNA: TGTGCCAGCAGCGAAATGAGCGGGAGCTACCCCAATGAGCAGTTCTTC.

V is TRBV29-1 and J is TRBJ1-4; 7 positions agree with TRBD1. Germline trimming cut 3 bases from V and 10 bases from J; bases unmatched to any gene: 8. CDR1 and CDR2 (germline): SQVTM, ANQGSEA. This CDR3 has 13 amino acids. CDR3 coding DNA: TGCAGCGTTGAGATCTACAGGGGTGGAAAACTGTTTTTT. Its translation is CSVEIYRGGKLFF.

The chain carries TRBV13 and TRBJ1-2; D unclear. Trimming left V 0 bases short and J 8 bases short, with 7 bases between. CDR3 length equals 12 residues. Germline V gives CDR1 PRHDT, CDR2 FYEKMQ (reference sequence). CDR3 region: CASSLGSYGYTF. The CDR3, as DNA: TGTGCCAGCAGCTTAGGCAGTTACGGCTACACCTTC.